This TCR beta chain is drawn from a study of Graves' ophthalmopathy and Graves' hyperthyroidism. Study-wide context: No treatment had been given when peripheral blood was collected at initial diagnosis.

Where ophthalmopathy was absent within 18 months of follow-up, hyperthyroidism was stable. The ends were cut back, 6 bases at V and 9 bases at J, with 14 bases in the middle. The CDR3 length is 12 residues. Study observations and caveats: Most thyroid clonotypes with frequency above 0.001 were detected in blood too.

Researchers took RNA transcripts and amplified TCR beta CDR3 regions from them. HTBI-primed RT-PCR formed the first round, and a multiplex PCR formed the second. Using its own MiXCR run on the multiplex PCR reads, TCRdb lists one record per CDR3 protein. The sample has hundreds of thousands of distinct CDR3 sequences, 15% seen once. At least ten counts were recorded for this clonotype. Its target is unknown. This may be a read error: a much more frequent sequence differs by one nucleotide. The sequence was obtained from a woman aged 18-35 years with stable Graves' hyperthyroidism. The sequenced sample was peripheral blood. The chain has TRBV12-3 or TRBV12-4 and TRBJ2-5; D may be TRBD2 (7 bases). CDR3 nucleotide sequence: TGTGCCAGCAGCACGGGGGGCGAGGCCCAGTACTTC. Amino acid sequence: CASSTGGEAQYF.